This T cell receptor (beta chain) was captured in a study of blood T cell repertoires in COVID-19 (dated by TCRdb to the early 2020s). For the wider study: Collaborator samples came from the United States, Italy and Spain and covered acute and convalescent phases of COVID-19. Deeply sampled blood TCRbeta repertoires from subjects exposed to, actively infected with, or recovered from COVID-19 were included in the dataset. A de-identified subject ID, COVID-19 status, age in years and sex were almost always included in the sample metadata. The prospective study material was composed of cDNA or gDNA derived from T cells, B-cell-depleted T cells, or PBMCs. Samples were obtained from the ongoing ImmuneRACE study (first 160 participants) and from over 1,000 subjects provided by 6 global collaborators. Where HLA class I and class II types were available, the types were taken from metadata supplied by the sample provider, not from assay-based typing. The repertoires were made available in a free public database intended to serve as a resource for research on the immune response to SARS-CoV-2. Broad study findings and their caveats: The quantity of clinical and demographic metadata differed by source and by participant and was supplied without curation.

With respect to this clone: Its antigen remains unidentified. No base-level quality is on record; no much larger clone is a single base apart.

The immunoSEQ Assay, a bias-controlled multiplex PCR, was used to amplify TCRbeta CDR3 regions from genomic DNA. The study's own analysis went as follows. Within the assay, amplification of reference gene primers was used to estimate how many nucleated cells each sample contained. Sequence reads were collapsed and filtered to measure the absolute abundance of every unique TCRbeta CDR3 rearrangement. For each sample, productive Simpson clonality was calculated by taking the square root of Simpson's diversity index across productive rearrangements. Here the immuneACCESS table is served through TCRdb, limited to in-frame sequences with V and J called. Missing clones are a known gap in these copies; in checked studies unresolved V genes cover under half, and the rest lacks a known reason. That table is the source of V, J and clone size, and D and trimming were worked out from the DNA. This sample holds about 110,000 clones; more than 75% were observed only once. Of the sample, 2% to 2.5% falls within the top ten clones.

Collaborating institutions collected whole blood in K2EDTA tubes following their own protocols. For TCRbeta analysis, collaborators shipped samples as frozen whole blood, isolated PBMCs, or DNA extracted from either of those sample types. Ends trimmed: V by 4 bases, J by 5 bases; bases unmatched to a gene: 4. CDR1 and CDR2 are read off the germline V gene as LGHNA and YSLEER. Taken from cysteine to phenylalanine, the CDR3 has 13 residues. Only the CDR3 region is kept as DNA, spanning 39 bases read in frame from base 1. The sample was peripheral blood. Recombination linked TRBV4-3 to TRBJ2-7, and TRBD1 matches 8 of the central bases. The sequence was collected from a human donor in a cohort sampled during active COVID-19. The DNA reads TGCGCCAGCAGCCCTGGGACAGGAGACGAGCAGTACTTC. This yields the protein CASSPGTGDEQYF.